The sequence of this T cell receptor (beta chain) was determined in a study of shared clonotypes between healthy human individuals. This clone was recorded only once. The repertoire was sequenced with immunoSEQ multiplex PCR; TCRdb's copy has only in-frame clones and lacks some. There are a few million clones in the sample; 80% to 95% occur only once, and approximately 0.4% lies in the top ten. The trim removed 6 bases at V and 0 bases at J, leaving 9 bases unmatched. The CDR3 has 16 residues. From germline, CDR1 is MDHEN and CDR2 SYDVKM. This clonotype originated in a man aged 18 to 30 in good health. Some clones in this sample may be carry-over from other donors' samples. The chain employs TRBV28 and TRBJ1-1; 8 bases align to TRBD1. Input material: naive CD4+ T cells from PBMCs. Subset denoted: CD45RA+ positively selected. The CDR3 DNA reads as TGTGCCAGCAGCCTAAGGGACAGGCGATTGAACACTGAAGCTTTCTTT. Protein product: CASSLRDRRLNTEAFF.